This TCR beta chain was recovered during a study of T cells expressing NK-cell markers. Study background: It was from sorted CD3+CD56+NKG2C+, CD3+CD56+NKG2C- and CD3+CD56-NKG2C+ T cells that TCR beta repertoires came. Most of the eight sequenced donors were HCMV-seropositive; one was seronegative. Study-level results: About 1.0-7.0% of CD8+ T cells in over five donors belonged to dominant NKG2C+ clonotypes.

In the case of this clonotype: The target antigen is unknown.

Each CDR3 protein gets one entry in TCRdb, which reprocessed the 5' RACE reads and gives no DNA. The repertoire table contains 500,000 to 700,000 distinct CDR3 sequences. The CDR3 covers 16 residues. Germline V gene sequence: CDR1 SGHVS, CDR2 FQNEAQ. The receptor comes from a man aged 18 to 35 in good health. The V and J genes are TRBV7-8 and TRBJ2-7; TCRdb indicates TRBD1, and absent DNA this call remains unverified. The specimen was blood T cells: a sorted CD56 or NKG2C T cell subset, CD4+ or CD8+ T cells, or bulk PBMC T cells (not recorded which). The CDR3 region is CASSRRRGLRSYEQYF.